A selection of T cell receptor beta chains follows, all from one sample in a study of blood T cell repertoires in COVID-19. Only in-frame clones appear in the TCRdb table, and some are missing; sequencing was by immunoSEQ multiplex PCR. The sample has under 200,000 clones; 79% are singletons. Sequencing was carried out using peripheral blood. These receptors all come from a woman between 55 and 75 years old with COVID-19, enrolled during active disease. Each CDR3 is given with its conserved first and last residue. The D gene is left open where the match is weak. Size is omitted from some rows. Given values are once, few, many or a class for expanded clones.

CASSNHRGPWETQYF,TGTGCCAGCAGCAACCACAGGGGGCCCTGGGAGACCCAGTACTTC,TRBJ2-5,TRBD1,TRBV14,-
CSAQGITEFF,TGCAGCGCGCAGGGGATTACGGAGTTCTTC,TRBJ2-1,-,TRBV29-1,-
CASGPAGGGGDTQYF,TGTGCCAGCGGCCCAGCGGGGGGTGGTGGAGATACGCAGTATTTT,TRBJ2-3,TRBD2,TRBV28,-
CASSLVGLGAQPQHF,TGTGCCAGCAGCTTAGTTGGGCTGGGAGCTCAGCCCCAGCATTTT,TRBJ1-5,-,TRBV7-2,-
CASSLVSGFSTDTQYF,TGCGCCAGCAGCTTGGTCTCGGGGTTTAGCACAGATACGCAGTATTTT,TRBJ2-3,-,TRBV5-1,-
CASSEVRNQPQHF,TGTGCCAGCAGTGAAGTCAGAAATCAGCCCCAGCATTTT,TRBJ1-5,-,TRBV6-1,-
CASSTDSGNTIYF,TGTGCCAGCAGCACTGACAGTGGAAACACCATATATTTT,TRBJ1-3,-,TRBV12-3/TRBV12-4,-
CASSGGGDIQYF,TGTGCCAGCAGTGGCGGAGGAGACATTCAGTACTTC,TRBJ2-4,-,TRBV7-6,-
CAISFGVTDTQYF,TGTGCCATTTCCTTCGGGGTCACAGATACGCAGTATTTT,TRBJ2-3,-,TRBV19,-
CASSVLWDSGGPQETQYF,TGTGCCAGCAGCGTCTTGTGGGACAGCGGGGGGCCCCAAGAGACCCAGTACTTC,TRBJ2-5,TRBD2,TRBV6-2/TRBV6-3,-
CASSPTGTPNTEAFF,TGTGCCAGCAGCCCGACCGGGACACCGAACACTGAAGCTTTCTTT,TRBJ1-1,-,TRBV9,many
CASSLVRGGTEAFF,TGTGCCAGCAGTTTAGTTCGGGGGGGCACTGAAGCTTTCTTT,TRBJ1-1,-,TRBV28,-
CASSQSGAGDTGELFF,TGCGCCAGCAGTCAATCGGGGGCAGGGGACACCGGGGAGCTGTTTTTT,TRBJ2-2,-,TRBV23-1,-
CASTGGNTIYF,TGTGCCAGCACCGGGGGAAACACCATATATTTT,TRBJ1-3,-,TRBV6-5,-
CASSAATSSYNEQFF,TGTGCCAGCAGCGCCGCCACTAGCTCCTACAATGAGCAGTTCTTC,TRBJ2-1,-,TRBV2,-
CASSSDRLTYEQYF,TGTGCCAGCAGCTCCGACAGGTTAACCTACGAGCAGTACTTC,TRBJ2-7,-,TRBV11-2,-
CASSIPDKPSNQPQHF,TGTGCCAGCAGCATCCCGGACAAGCCTAGCAATCAGCCCCAGCATTTT,TRBJ1-5,-,TRBV5-4,many
CATSRDTLERGNQPQHF,TGTGCCACCAGCAGAGATACCCTTGAGAGGGGCAATCAGCCCCAGCATTTT,TRBJ1-5,-,TRBV15,-
CASSSRGNGELFF,TGTGCCAGTAGTTCGCGGGGGAACGGGGAGCTGTTTTTT,TRBJ2-2,TRBD2,TRBV19,-
CAIGLAGEADTQYF,TGTGCCATCGGACTAGCGGGAGAGGCAGATACGCAGTATTTT,TRBJ2-3,TRBD2,TRBV10-3,-
CASSLGLAGGTGELFF,TGCGCCAGCAGCTTGGGACTAGCGGGAGGCACCGGGGAGCTGTTTTTT,TRBJ2-2,TRBD2,TRBV5-1,-
CASSTHRWTSGASTDTQYF,TGTGCCAGCAGCACCCACCGGTGGACTAGCGGGGCTAGCACAGATACGCAGTATTTT,TRBJ2-3,TRBD2,TRBV14,-
CASRPQGGLNTEAFF,TGTGCCAGCAGACCACAGGGAGGGTTGAACACTGAAGCTTTCTTT,TRBJ1-1,-,TRBV3-1/TRBV3-2,-
CASSQWGQDAEAFF,TGTGCCAGCAGCCAATGGGGGCAAGACGCTGAAGCTTTCTTT,TRBJ1-1,-,TRBV3-1/TRBV3-2,-
CATEPPGSNNQPQHF,TGTGCCACCGAACCCCCAGGCAGCAACAATCAGCCCCAGCATTTT,TRBJ1-5,-,TRBV28,few
CASSSDLGGEKLFF,TGTGCCAGCTCAAGTGATTTGGGGGGTGAAAAACTGTTTTTT,TRBJ1-4,-,TRBV18,-
CAIRGGSYNSPLHF,TGTGCCATCCGAGGGGGCTCCTATAATTCACCCCTCCACTTT,TRBJ1-6,-,TRBV10-3,-
CASSPSRASDYEQYF,TGTGCCAGCAGCCCCTCCCGGGCTAGCGACTACGAGCAGTACTTC,TRBJ2-7,-,TRBV7-2,few
CASSLEAITYNEQFF,TGTGCCAGCAGCTTGGAAGCAATTACCTACAATGAGCAGTTCTTC,TRBJ2-1,-,TRBV5-5,-
CASTSYGTANTGELFF,TGTGCCAGTACTTCCTACGGGACAGCGAACACCGGGGAGCTGTTTTTT,TRBJ2-2,TRBD1,TRBV19,-
CASSLEGGSSGETQYF,TGCGCCAGCAGCTTGGAAGGCGGGAGTTCGGGAGAGACCCAGTACTTC,TRBJ2-5,TRBD2,TRBV5-1,-
CASSKKQGIAEAFF,TGTGCCAGTAGTAAAAAGCAGGGTATCGCTGAAGCTTTCTTT,TRBJ1-1,-,TRBV19,-
CATSRDMAGIGELFF,TGTGCCACCAGCAGAGATATGGCGGGAATCGGGGAGCTGTTTTTT,TRBJ2-2,-,TRBV15,-
CASRQRTSGGTDTQYF,TGCGCCAGCAGGCAAAGGACTAGCGGGGGCACAGATACGCAGTATTTT,TRBJ2-3,TRBD2,TRBV5-1,-
CASSPPRGKAGELFF,TGCGCCAGCAGCCCCCCCCGGGGGAAGGCCGGGGAGCTGTTTTTT,TRBJ2-2,-,TRBV4-1,-
CASSVTPGTSRRHEQFF,TGTGCCAGCAGCGTGACCCCCGGGACTAGCCGGAGGCATGAGCAGTTCTTC,TRBJ2-1,TRBD2,TRBV7-2,-
CASSDNPGQGGQPQHF,TGTGCCAGTAGCGACAACCCTGGACAGGGCGGGCAGCCCCAGCATTTT,TRBJ1-5,TRBD1,TRBV19,once
CASSVGQSPYGYTF,TGTGCCAGCAGCGTAGGACAGTCTCCTTATGGCTACACCTTC,TRBJ1-2,-,TRBV9,-
CASSQSTGGNQPQHF,TGCGCCAGCAGCCAATCGACAGGGGGCAATCAGCCCCAGCATTTT,TRBJ1-5,TRBD1,TRBV5-1,few
CASSQGPLTGFAVF,TGCGCCAGCAGCCAAGGGCCACTAACAGGGTTCGCTGTCTTT,TRBJ1-1,-,TRBV4-3,-
CASSSYGLAGDTGELFF,TGTGCCAGCAGCTCTTACGGACTAGCGGGGGACACCGGGGAGCTGTTTTTT,TRBJ2-2,TRBD2,TRBV7-9,-
CASSIRTSGRPDTGTDTQYF,TGTGCCAGCAGTATACGGACTAGCGGGAGGCCGGACACGGGCACAGATACGCAGTATTTT,TRBJ2-3,TRBD2,TRBV27,-
CASSFHRPGTPGTQYF,TGTGCCAGCAGTTTTCACCGACCTGGGACACCGGGTACGCAGTATTTT,TRBJ2-3,-,TRBV6-5,-
CASSPVAGEGQPQHF,TGTGCCAGCTCACCGGTGGCAGGGGAGGGGCAGCCCCAGCATTTT,TRBJ1-5,-,TRBV18,-
CASSTMLQGLGNQPQHF,TGTGCCAGTAGTACAATGCTACAGGGTCTCGGCAATCAGCCCCAGCATTTT,TRBJ1-5,-,TRBV19,-
CASSQDLRSYEQYF,TGTGCCAGCAGCCAAGACTTACGTAGCTACGAGCAGTACTTC,TRBJ2-7,-,TRBV4-2,-
CATSRDRAGGLTEAFF,TGTGCCACCAGCAGAGATCGGGCCGGGGGACTTACTGAAGCTTTCTTT,TRBJ1-1,-,TRBV15,many
CAISELADRTDNYGYTF,TGTGCCATCAGTGAGTTGGCGGACAGGACGGATAACTATGGCTACACCTTC,TRBJ1-2,TRBD1,TRBV10-3,-
CASSQGPRDNVYGYTF,TGTGCCAGCAGCCAAGGACCAAGGGACAACGTTTATGGCTACACCTTC,TRBJ1-2,-,TRBV4-2,-
CASSVGPRSYEQYF,TGTGCCAGCAGCGTAGGGCCCAGGTCCTACGAGCAGTACTTC,TRBJ2-7,-,TRBV9,-
CASSIPGQDSPLHF,TGTGCCAGTAGTATTCCAGGGCAGGATTCACCCCTCCACTTT,TRBJ1-6,-,TRBV19,-
CASSAGQANYGYTF,TGTGCCAGCAGCGCCGGACAGGCTAACTATGGCTACACCTTC,TRBJ1-2,TRBD1,TRBV9,-
CASHTGTGLRYSPLHF,TGTGCCAGTCATACCGGGACAGGGCTACGGTATTCACCCCTCCACTTT,TRBJ1-6,TRBD1,TRBV28,-
CATSRDLDSSGNTIYF,TGTGCCACCAGCAGAGATTTGGACAGCTCTGGAAACACCATATATTTT,TRBJ1-3,-,TRBV15,-
CATLRDRGPYNEKLFF,TGTGCCACCCTTCGGGACAGGGGGCCTTATAATGAAAAACTGTTTTTT,TRBJ1-4,TRBD1,TRBV24-1,-
CASSLGAGAFWETQYF,TGTGCCAGCAGCTTAGGAGCGGGGGCGTTCTGGGAGACCCAGTACTTC,TRBJ2-5,TRBD2,TRBV7-2,once
CASSKGQGSTEAFF,TGTGCCAGCAGTAAGGGACAGGGTTCCACTGAAGCTTTCTTT,TRBJ1-1,TRBD1,TRBV2,-
CASSPAGDRGGYGYTF,TGCGCCAGCAGCCCCGCCGGGGACAGGGGCGGCTATGGCTACACCTTC,TRBJ1-2,TRBD1,TRBV5-1,once
CATSRDLGGAETQYF,TGTGCCACCAGCAGAGATTTAGGGGGCGCGGAGACCCAGTACTTC,TRBJ2-5,TRBD1,TRBV15,-